The present entry profiles one T cell receptor beta chain with its context. This entry is derived from a study of cytomegalovirus exposure and HLA in healthy donors. PCR involved 60 Vbeta and 13 Jbeta primers. Generated by immunoSEQ multiplex PCR, the TCRdb table keeps only in-frame clones and is missing some. Found here are about 130,000 clones, approximately 84% of them singletons; the top ten hold 2.7%. The sequence derives from a boy aged 2 to 10 in good health and CMV-seronegative. Sequencing was done on a sample of PBMCs.

As DNA, the CDR3 is TGTGCCAGCAGCCGGCGGGAAGTACAGGGGGTGAACACTGAAGCTTTCTTT. Translation gives CASSRREVQGVNTEAFF. V gene TRBV7-8 combines with J gene TRBJ1-1, with TRBD1 matching over 8 bases. The CDR3 totals 17 residues. Trimming cost V 5 bases and J 0 bases; bases outside gene matches: 11. CDR1 and CDR2 from the germline V gene are SGHVS and FQNEAQ.